The T cell receptor (beta chain) described here comes from a study of blood T cell repertoires in COVID-19. How the authors handled the data: Amplifying reference gene primers gave estimates of nucleated cell counts. Repertoires were generated with immunoSEQ multiplex PCR, while TCRdb's copy carries only in-frame clones and drops some. That table supplies the V and J calls and clone size; D and trimming were determined from the DNA. The table has around 93,000 clones, around 79% seen once. The sequence was collected from a woman older than 75 with acute or convalescent COVID-19. The sequencing input was peripheral blood.

CDR3 DNA: TGTGCCAGTCGACTAGCGGGGTTCGGAGGGGATACGCAGTATTTT. Translated, it gives CASRLAGFGGDTQYF. The V call is TRBV2, the J call TRBJ2-3; 11 bases match TRBD2. Per the germline V gene, CDR1 is SNHLY and CDR2 is FYNNEI. J lost 6 bases, V lost 9 bases, and 11 bases had no gene match. This CDR3 is 15 amino acids long. The whole variable domain, filled in from reference TRBV2 and TRBJ2-3, reads EPEVTQTPSHQVTQMGQEVILRCVPISNHLYFYWYRQILGQKVEFLVSFYNNEISEKSEIFDDQFSVERPDGSNFTLKIRSTKLEDSAMYFCASRLAGFGGDTQYFGPGTRLTVL.